This T cell receptor beta chain was obtained from a study of T-cell memory formation after mild COVID-19. Study details: TCR clusters showed largely donor specificity.

Trimming removed 4 bases from V and 7 bases from J, with 14 bases in between. This CDR3 spans 13 amino acids. Germline V gene data show CDR1 as KGHSH and CDR2 as LQKENI. From 5'RACE with constant-segment primers came TCR alpha and TCR beta cDNA libraries that carried sample barcodes and UMIs. Via MiXCR, TCRdb re-called the 5' RACE reads, giving one row per CDR3 protein. The sample holds 500,000 to 600,000 distinct CDR3 sequences, around 17% seen once. This clonotype was seen more than once but under ten times. The sample taken for sequencing was PBMCs or a T cell subset sorted from them (not recorded which). The chain has TRBV18 and TRBJ2-7; D unresolved. This receptor was obtained from an adult woman who had mild COVID-19 (a few samples of this study predate the infection). Cell type and time point are not known. The CDR3 DNA is TGTGCCAGCTCACTCAGCGCTACTGGGGAGCAGTACTTC. It codes for CASSLSATGEQYF.